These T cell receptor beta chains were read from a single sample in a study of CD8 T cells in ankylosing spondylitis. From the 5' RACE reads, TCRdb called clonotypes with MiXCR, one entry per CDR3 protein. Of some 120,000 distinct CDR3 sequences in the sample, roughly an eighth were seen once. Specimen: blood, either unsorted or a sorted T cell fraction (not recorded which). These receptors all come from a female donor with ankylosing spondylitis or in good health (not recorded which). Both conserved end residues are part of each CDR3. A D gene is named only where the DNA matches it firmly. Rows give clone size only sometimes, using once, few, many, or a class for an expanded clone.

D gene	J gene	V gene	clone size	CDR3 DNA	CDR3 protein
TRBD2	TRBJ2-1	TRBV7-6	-	TGTGCCAGCAGCTCCTCCCCTCAGCGGGAGCGGGACTACAATGAGCAGTTCTTC	CASSSSPQRERDYNEQFF
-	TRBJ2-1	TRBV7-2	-	TGTGCCAGCAGCTTGCCAGCCTCCTACAATGAGCAGTTCTTC	CASSLPASYNEQFF
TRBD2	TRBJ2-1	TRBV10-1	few	TGCGCCAGCAGTGGGGGGACTAGTGGGGAGCAGTTCTTC	CASSGGTSGEQFF
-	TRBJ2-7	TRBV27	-	TGTGCCAGCAGTTTAAAAGGGAACTCCTACGAGCAGTACTTC	CASSLKGNSYEQYF
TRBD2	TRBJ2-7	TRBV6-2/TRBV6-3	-	TGTGCCAGCAGTTACCCAGCGGGGAGATCCTACGAGCAGTACTTC	CASSYPAGRSYEQYF
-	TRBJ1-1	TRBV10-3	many	TGTGCCATCACCCCCGGGTTGGGCACTGAAGCTTTCTTT	CAITPGLGTEAFF
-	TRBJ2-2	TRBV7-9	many	TGTGCCAGCAGCTTTGAGAAGTCGTTCACCGGGGAGCTGTTTTTT	CASSFEKSFTGELFF
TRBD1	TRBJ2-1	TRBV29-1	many	TGCAGCGTCGTGACAGGGCCAACCTACAATGAGCAGTTCTTC	CSVVTGPTYNEQFF
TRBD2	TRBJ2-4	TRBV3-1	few	TGTGCCAGCAGCCAAGCAACTAGCGGGGACATTCAGTACTTC	CASSQATSGDIQYF
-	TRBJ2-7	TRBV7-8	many	TGTGCCAGCAGCTTAGACGCAGCCACCTACGAGCAGTACTTC	CASSLDAATYEQYF
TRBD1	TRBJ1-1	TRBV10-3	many	TGTGCCATCAGCCCTGGACAGGGAAACACTGAAGCTTTCTTT	CAISPGQGNTEAFF
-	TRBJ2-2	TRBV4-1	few	TGCGCCACTGGGCGGCCTCAGAACACCGGGGAGCTGTTTTTT	CATGRPQNTGELFF
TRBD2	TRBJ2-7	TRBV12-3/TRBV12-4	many	TGTGCCAGCAGTTTAGGTAGCGGGGGCTACGAGCAGTACTTC	CASSLGSGGYEQYF
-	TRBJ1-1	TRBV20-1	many	TGCAGTGCTAGAGATCAGGCAGCGCCGAACACTGAAGCTTTCTTT	CSARDQAAPNTEAFF
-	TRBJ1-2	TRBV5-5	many	TGTGCCAGCAGCTTCGGCAGATCTAACTATGGCTACACCTTC	CASSFGRSNYGYTF
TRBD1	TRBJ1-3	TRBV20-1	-	TGCAGTGCACCGGACAGGGGAACTGGAAACACCATATATTTT	CSAPDRGTGNTIYF
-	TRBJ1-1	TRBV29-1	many	TGCAGCGTGGGGGGACACTCGAACACTGAAGCTTTCTTT	CSVGGHSNTEAFF
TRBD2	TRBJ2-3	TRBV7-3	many	TGTGCCAGCAGCTTACGCCCCGGGGTAGCGGGAGTGGCAGATACGCAGTATTTT	CASSLRPGVAGVADTQYF
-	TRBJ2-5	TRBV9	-	TGTGCCAGCAGCGTAAAAGGAGAGACCCAGTACTTC	CASSVKGETQYF
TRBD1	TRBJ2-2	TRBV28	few	TGTGCCAGCAGTTTATCCGGGACAGGGGTTACCGGGGAGCTGTTTTTT	CASSLSGTGVTGELFF
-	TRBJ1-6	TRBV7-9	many	TGTGCCAGCAGCTCGCTAAATTCACCCCTCCACTTT	CASSSLNSPLHF
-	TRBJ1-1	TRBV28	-	TGTGCCAGCAGGGATACACAGAACACTGAAGCTTTCTTT	CASRDTQNTEAFF
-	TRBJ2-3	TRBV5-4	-	TGTGCCAGTCTAGGGGGGCTGGGAGATACGCAGTATTTT	CASLGGLGDTQYF
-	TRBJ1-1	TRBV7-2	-	TGTGCCAGCAGCTTAGAGGTGGAAGCTTTCTTT	CASSLEVEAFF
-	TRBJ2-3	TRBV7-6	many	TGTGCCAGCAGCTTAGTGCAGAGCACAGATACGCAGTATTTT	CASSLVQSTDTQYF
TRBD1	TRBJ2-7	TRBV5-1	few	TGCGCCAGCAGCCCGCGACAGGGTGGGTTTAGTGTCTACGAGCAGTACTTC	CASSPRQGGFSVYEQYF
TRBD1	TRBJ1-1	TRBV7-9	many	TGTGCCAGCAGCCAACAGGGGGCGAGCGCTGAAGCTTTCTTT	CASSQQGASAEAFF
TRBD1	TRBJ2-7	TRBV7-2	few	TGTGCCAGCAGCTTGACCGCTTCGGCCGACAGGGGGCGACGGGGTGAGCAGTACTTC	CASSLTASADRGRRGEQYF
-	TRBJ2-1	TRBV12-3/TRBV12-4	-	TGTGCCAGCAGTCCTAGGGGGGCTCCCCCCCTCTACAATGAGCAGTTCTTC	CASSPRGAPPLYNEQFF
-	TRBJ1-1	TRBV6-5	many	TGTGCCAGCAGTTCGGGGGGCGGAGACACTGAAGCTTTCTTT	CASSSGGGDTEAFF
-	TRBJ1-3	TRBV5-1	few	TGCGCCAGCAGCACAGGGACTGGAAACACCATATATTTT	CASSTGTGNTIYF
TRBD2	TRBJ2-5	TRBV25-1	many	TGTGCCAGCAGTGTCCTAGCGGGGTGGTACCAAGAGACCCAGTACTTC	CASSVLAGWYQETQYF
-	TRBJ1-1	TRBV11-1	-	TGTGCCAGCAGCCTCTGGCGGCTATACAGTGGGGGGGCTATGAACACTGAAGCTTTCTTT	CASSLWRLYSGGAMNTEAFF
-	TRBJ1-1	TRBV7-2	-	TGTGCCAGCAGCTTAGCGGGGGGGACGAGGGATATGAACACTGAAGCTTTCTTT	CASSLAGGTRDMNTEAFF
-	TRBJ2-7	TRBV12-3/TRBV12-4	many	TGTGCCAGCAGTCCCCGCCAGGAGCGCTACGAGCAGTACTTC	CASSPRQERYEQYF
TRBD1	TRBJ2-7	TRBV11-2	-	TGTGCCAGCAGCTTAGGGGGGACAGATCTCGAGCAGTACTTC	CASSLGGTDLEQYF
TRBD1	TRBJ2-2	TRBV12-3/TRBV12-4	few	TGTGCCAGCAGGGGGGGACAGGGACTCACCGGGGAGCTGTTTTTT	CASRGGQGLTGELFF
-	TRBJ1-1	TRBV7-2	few	TGTGCCAGCAGCGACGACAGAGGTACTGAAGCTTTCTTT	CASSDDRGTEAFF
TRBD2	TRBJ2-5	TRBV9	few	TGTGCCAGCAGCCCTCACGCGGGAGAGGGAGAGACCCAGTACTTC	CASSPHAGEGETQYF
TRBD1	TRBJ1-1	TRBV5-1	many	TGCGCCAGCAGCTTGGGGGACAGCCTGAACACTGAAGCTTTCTTT	CASSLGDSLNTEAFF
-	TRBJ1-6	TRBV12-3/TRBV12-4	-	TGTGCCAGCATCCCCGGACTCGGCTCCTATAATTCACCCCTCCACTTT	CASIPGLGSYNSPLHF